One sample yielded the 9 T cell receptor beta chains listed below, sequenced in a study of blood T cell repertoires in COVID-19. Clones were read by immunoSEQ multiplex PCR, and TCRdb kept only the in-frame ones, dropping some. Found here are about 100,000 clones, around nine tenths of them singletons; the top ten hold more than 4.5%. The specimen was peripheral blood. The receptors were gathered from a human donor in a cohort sampled during active COVID-19.

The rearrangement uses TRBV28 and TRBJ1-5; no clear D. This CDR3 comprises 16 residues. Looked up from germline, CDR1 is MDHEN and CDR2 is SYDVKM. V was shortened by 2 bases and J by 1 base, with 12 bases between the two germline ends. In DNA form, the CDR3 reads TGTGCCAGCAGTTTACCCTCGTGGGAGAGCAATCAGCCCCAGCATTTT. Its translation: CASSLPSWESNQPQHF.

This rearrangement joins TRBV6-1 to TRBJ2-2, with D unresolved. This CDR3 contains 13 residues. Trimming shortened V by 1 base and J by 6 bases, and 6 bases separated the two germline ends. The germline V gene encodes CDR1 MNHNS and CDR2 SASEGT. CDR3 DNA: TGTGCCAGCAGTGAAGGTCTCCCCGGGGAGCTGTTTTTT. Translation: CASSEGLPGELFF.

The CDR3 DNA follows: TGTGCCAGCAGCTACCGGACAGCAACTAATGGCTACACCTTC. It codes for CASSYRTATNGYTF. The rearrangement uses TRBV5-5 and TRBJ1-2; possibly TRBD1 for D (6 bases). From germline, CDR1 is SGHKS and CDR2 YYEKEE (reference sequence). The CDR3 spans 14 residues. The V and J ends lost 3 bases and 6 bases respectively, with 15 bases between them.

This sequence joins TRBV5-1 and TRBJ1-1; no reliable D call. V was trimmed by 0 bases and J by 3 bases, leaving 15 bases between them. The length of the CDR3 is 16 residues. CDR1 is SGHRS, CDR2 YFSETQ, per germline. The CDR3 DNA reads TGCGCCAGCAGCTTGGCCCTGGATAGCGTTGACACTGAAGCTTTCTTT. Its protein is CASSLALDSVDTEAFF.

This sequence joins TRBV19 and TRBJ2-3, with TRBD2 as a possible D gene (5 bases). The V end lost 6 bases, the J end lost 0 bases, and 7 bases lay between the germline ends. The V gene's germline CDR1 is LNHDA and CDR2 SQIVND (reference sequence). This CDR3 contains 13 residues. This CDR3 reads CASRGRSTDTQYF. For the CDR3, the DNA is TGTGCCAGTAGGGGGAGAAGCACAGATACGCAGTATTTT. Combining the CDR3 with reference TRBV19 and TRBJ2-3 gives the whole variable domain DGGITQSPKYLFRKEGQNVTLSCEQNLNHDAMYWYRQDPGQGLRLIYYSQIVNDFQKGDIAEGYSVSREKKESFPLTVTSAQKNPTAFYLCASRGRSTDTQYFGPGTRLTVL.

The rearrangement links TRBV30 to TRBJ1-1; D ambiguous. The V end was cut by 4 bases, the J end by 1 base, with 10 bases between. CDR3 length equals 13 residues. Germline V gives CDR1 GTSNPN, CDR2 SVGIG (reference sequence). The CDR3 is CAWMRTQNTEAFF. CDR3 DNA: TGTGCCTGGATGCGGACTCAGAACACTGAAGCTTTCTTT.

The chain links TRBV28 to TRBJ2-7, with a weak D call TRBD1 (5 bases). Trimming shortened V by 5 bases and J by 2 bases, and 13 bases separated the two germline ends. Per germline, CDR1 MDHEN and CDR2 SYDVKM. This CDR3 is built from 14 residues. This chain's CDR3 is CASSVTGPPYEQYF. As DNA, the CDR3 is TGTGCCAGCAGTGTAACAGGTCCTCCCTACGAGCAGTACTTC.

The J gene is TRBJ1-6, the V gene TRBV11-2, with TRBD1 identical over 8 bases. The CDR3 has 16 amino acids. J was trimmed by 7 bases and V by 6 bases; bases with no gene match: 11. Germline CDR1 and CDR2: SGHAT and FQNNGV. Written as DNA, the CDR3 is TGTGCCAGCAGGGGGATAAGACAGGGGTGGAATTCACCCCTCCACTTT. Translating gives CASRGIRQGWNSPLHF. The full variable domain, with the rest looked up from reference TRBV11-2 and TRBJ1-6, is EAGVAQSPRYKIIEKRQSVAFWCNPISGHATLYWYQQILGQGPKLLIQFQNNGVVDDSQLPKDRFSAERLKGVDSTLKIQPAKLEDSAVYLCASRGIRQGWNSPLHFGNGTRLTVT.

V gene TRBV2 combines with J gene TRBJ2-3; D is unclear. V lost 2 bases, J lost 5 bases, and 2 bases lay in between. CDR1 and CDR2 from the germline V gene are SNHLY and FYNNEI. This CDR3 region has 11 residues. The CDR3 DNA reads as TGTGCCAGCAGTGAACGAGATACGCAGTATTTT. This gives the protein CASSERDTQYF.